This T cell receptor (beta chain) is drawn from a study of neurological immune-mediated disorders (dated by TCRdb to the late 2010s). With regard to the full study: Among the roughly 35 multiple sclerosis patients, approximately 30 had relapsing-remitting MS and 3 had secondary progressive MS. Using UMI-based sequencing, the study compared peripheral blood TCR-beta repertoires from patients with HTLV-I-associated myelopathy (HAM/TSP), patients with multiple sclerosis, and healthy controls. The 90 to 110 TCR-beta libraries included longitudinal samples, technical triplicates and paired sorted CD4+ and CD8+ T-cell subsets alongside PBMC samples. The cohort comprised 68 subjects: about 14 HAM/TSP patients, 35 or so multiple sclerosis patients and approximately 20 healthy controls. Summary of the overall study and its limitations: TCR clonal expansion was greatest in HAM/TSP patients and smallest in MS patients, who ranked below even healthy controls. Across subjects, expanded clones never shared an identical CDR3 amino acid sequence, which suggests that the TCR-beta repertoires in every group were private. In phylogenetic analysis, the repertoires of 18 of 34 MS patients grouped into a cluster of related CDR3 sequences, which suggests a possible signature at the repertoire level. The MS cluster showed no association with clinical or MRI features, and the authors stated that larger cohorts are needed.

The CDR3 measures 14 amino acids from cysteine to phenylalanine. CDR3 DNA only is kept here, 42 bases in frame from base 1. From V the trimming removes 6 bases and from J it removes 9 bases, while the gene matches leave 12 bases of the junction unaccounted for. In its sample, this clonotype was seen many times. Its target antigen remains unknown. There are no base qualities to consult, and no much larger clone falls within one base. Unsorted PBMC libraries were generated from 2 million PBMCs stored in RNAlater at -80 °C until RNA extraction. Multiple sclerosis patients were enrolled in a US clinical protocol under which disease progression was evaluated by magnetic resonance imaging. Peripheral blood was subjected to Ficoll-Hypaque density gradient centrifugation to isolate PBMCs, which were then cryopreserved in liquid nitrogen. To synthesize cDNA, template-switch 5'RACE was performed with a primer carrying a 10-nucleotide random unique molecular identifier so that each TCR transcript was tagged. Over 180 million TCR-beta sequences, covering 15-18 subjects, were produced in each sequencing run. The RNeasy kit was used for extraction of total RNA. Using the KAPA Real-time Library Amplification kit, TCR-beta VDJ regions were amplified with primers for the TCR constant region and the 5'RACE anchor. Sample indexes and Illumina adaptors were added in a first PCR, and a second PCR then increased library yield. The roughly 650 bp TCR product was size-selected on a 2% E-gel SizeSelection system after Ampure bead purification. Before pooling, library quality was assessed on a Bioanalyzer, concentration was determined with Qubit, and library quantification was performed with the Kapa Library Quantification kit. Libraries were sequenced paired-end 2 x 150 bp on an Illumina HiSeq 2500. To increase sequence diversity, roughly 24-32% phiX was spiked into each library pool. The study's own analysis went as follows. The quality-filtered reads were processed with the UMI-based MiGEC pipeline, whose error correction step removed more than 75% of the raw TCR sequences. VDJ genes were aligned to IMGT germline references, and each clonotype was defined by a unique CDR3 amino acid sequence together with V-J genes. Clonal expansion, Shannon diversity and CDR3 relatedness were evaluated with VDJtools (CalcPairwiseDistances, ClusterSamples), while phylogenetic trees were built in CLCbio workbench. Clones with at least 8 unique UMIs were defined as expanded, with this threshold being based on coefficient-of-variation modelling across technical triplicates. The public reads were reprocessed in TCRdb via fastp at Q25 and MiXCR, keeping in-frame beta chains. Rows with one shared CDR3 protein collapse into an entry with the most common genes and DNA. None of the V and J calls come from the authors' own analysis; TCRdb made them. The sample table shows about 66,000 distinct CDR3 sequences, and around 3.3% are seen once. The ten largest account for approximately 3.7% of the sample.

Sample: PBMCs. The clonotype originates from a man aged 35 to 55 with multiple sclerosis. The chain is encoded by TRBV12-3 or TRBV12-4 joined to TRBJ2-7; 9 bases in the middle match TRBD2. The CDR3 in this case is CASRSSGEGEPQYF. Here is the DNA: TGTGCCAGCAGGTCTAGCGGGGAAGGGGAACCGCAGTACTTC.